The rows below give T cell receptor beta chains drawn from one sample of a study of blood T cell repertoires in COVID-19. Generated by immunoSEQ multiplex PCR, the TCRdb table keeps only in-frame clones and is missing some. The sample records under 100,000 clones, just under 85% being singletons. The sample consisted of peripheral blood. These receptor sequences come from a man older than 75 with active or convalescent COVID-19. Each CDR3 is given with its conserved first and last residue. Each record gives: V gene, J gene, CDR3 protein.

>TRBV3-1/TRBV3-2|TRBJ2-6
CASSQRTSGRSVSGANVLTF
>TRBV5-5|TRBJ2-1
CASSSRDRGYNEQFF
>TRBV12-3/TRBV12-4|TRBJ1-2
CASRRGGYGYTF
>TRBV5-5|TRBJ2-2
CASSLSTGELFF
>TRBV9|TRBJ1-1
CASSPEGNTEAFF
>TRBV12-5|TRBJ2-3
CASGLFGATDTQYF
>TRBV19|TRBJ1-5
CASSIPPGTGGNQPQHF
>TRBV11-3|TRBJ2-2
CASSSTRGGELFF
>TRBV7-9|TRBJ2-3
CASSVRMTVLTDTQYF
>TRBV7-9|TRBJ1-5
CASSALTGGGNQPQHF
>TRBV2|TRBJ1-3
CASSDPLGQAALDTIYF
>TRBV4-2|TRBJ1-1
CASRRGLRGTLSNTEAFF
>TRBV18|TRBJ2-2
CASSPQGRSGTGELFF